This T cell receptor (beta chain) came from a study of STAT5B mutations in CD4+ large granular lymphocyte leukemia. Study results and caveats: Top patient clones used TRBV06 genes more often: 8/27 versus 2/35 in controls. Without putative leukemic clones, patient CD4-sorted repertoires remained more clonal than healthy CD4+ repertoires.

Assay used: immunoSEQ multiplex PCR; TCRdb lists only in-frame clones, some missing. The repertoire consists of tens of thousands of clones, with roughly 80% occurring once and the leading ten covering about 4.5%. Per the germline V gene, CDR1 is SGHRS and CDR2 is YFSETQ. Deletions cut 1 base from V and 10 bases from J, with 19 bases between. The CDR3 spans 15 residues. Note on this clone: No antigen is known for it.

Sequenced input: CD4+ T cells from blood buffy coats. V gene TRBV5-1 combines with J gene TRBJ2-3; D is ambiguous. The source is a human donor in good health. CDR3 coding DNA: TGCGCCAGCAGCTTGATTGGGCTAGAATTGCAATCGCAGTATTTT. It encodes CASSLIGLELQSQYF.